One and the same sample provided the 17 T cell receptor beta chains below, sequenced in a study of T-cell memory formation after mild COVID-19. TCRdb recomputed calls from the 5' RACE reads with MiXCR, one row per CDR3 protein. The sample lists 100,000 to 150,000 distinct CDR3 sequences; approximately 15% were seen once. Sequencing used PBMCs or a T cell subset sorted from them (not recorded which). All receptors come from a man between 18 and 35 years old who had mild COVID-19 (a few samples of this study predate the infection). Cell type and time point are not known.

The chain links TRBV28 to TRBJ1-4; 9 bases are a match to TRBD1. Germline V gives CDR1 MDHEN, CDR2 SYDVKM. The V segment lost 2 bases and the J segment 6 bases; nucleotides outside the gene matches: 4. The length of the CDR3 is 15 residues. CDR3 sequence reads: CASSLTGGHYEKLFF. The CDR3 region has the DNA TGTGCCAGCAGTTTAACAGGGGGCCATTATGAAAAACTGTTTTTT.

The sample holds a few counts of this clonotype. The V call is TRBV7-9, the J call TRBJ2-5, with TRBD2 identical over 7 bases. Per the germline V gene, CDR1 is SEHNR and CDR2 is FQNEAQ (reference sequence). The CDR3 extends over 14 amino acids. The V segment lost 2 bases and the J segment 3 bases; nucleotides outside the gene matches: 3. This chain's CDR3 is CASSLIGREETQYF. CDR3 nucleotide sequence: TGTGCCAGCAGCTTAATAGGGAGGGAAGAGACCCAGTACTTC.

This clonotype was detected only a few times. The chain recombines TRBV30 with TRBJ2-2; D may correspond to TRBD1 or TRBD2 (7 bases each). V was shortened by 3 bases and J by 0 bases, with 11 bases between the two germline ends. Germline CDR1 GTSNPN, CDR2 SVGIG (reference sequence). The length of the CDR3 is 15 residues. CDR3 nucleotides: TGTGCCTGGAGGGGAGGGACAGCGAACACCGGGGAGCTGTTTTTT. Its translation is CAWRGGTANTGELFF.

The chain links TRBV5-1 to TRBJ2-6; 8 bases fit TRBD2. Germline V gives CDR1 SGHRS, CDR2 YFSETQ. Germline trimming cut 4 bases from V and 0 bases from J; bases unmatched to any gene: 6. The CDR3 spans 17 residues. The CDR3 spells CASSPREGNSGANVLTF. As DNA, the CDR3 is TGCGCCAGCAGCCCACGGGAGGGAAACTCTGGGGCCAACGTCCTGACTTTC.

This chain uses TRBV5-1 with TRBJ1-5, with a tentative D call TRBD1 (6 bases). The germline V gene encodes CDR1 SGHRS and CDR2 YFSETQ. V lost 4 bases and J lost 7, with 15 bases in between. The CDR3 totals 14 residues. The CDR3 DNA reads TGCGCCAGCAGCGCGTACAGGGATCGCCAGCCCCAGCATTTT. Its translation is CASSAYRDRQPQHF.

This sequence joins TRBV4-3 and TRBJ1-5; tentative D call: TRBD1 (6 bases). V lost 8 bases and J 0 bases, leaving 8 bases between the germline ends. The CDR3 has 13 amino acids. Per germline, CDR1 LGHNA and CDR2 YSLEER. The CDR3 reads CASGQHSNQPQHF. CDR3 nucleotides: TGCGCCAGCGGACAGCATAGCAATCAGCCCCAGCATTTT.

A few counts support this clonotype. The chain combines TRBV7-2 with TRBJ1-2, with unresolved D. Germline loops: CDR1 SGHTA, CDR2 FQGNSA. V lost 5 bases and J lost 8, with 9 bases in between. This CDR3 is built from 11 residues. The CDR3 here is CASSPQTGYTF. DNA of the CDR3: TGTGCCAGCAGCCCTCAAACGGGCTACACCTTC.

V usage is TRBV4-2 and J usage is TRBJ2-3; possible D gene TRBD2, 7 bases. V dropped 1 base and J dropped 5 bases, with 13 bases sitting between them. The germline V gene encodes CDR1 LGHNA and CDR2 YNFKEQ. The CDR3 runs to 15 residues. The CDR3 DNA reads as TGTGCCAGCAGCCAAGCTGCGGGGGCCGGAGATACGCAGTATTTT. The encoded protein is CASSQAAGAGDTQYF.

The chain links TRBV12-3 or TRBV12-4 to TRBJ2-5; TRBD2 matches 12 bases. This CDR3 has 15 amino acids. Trimming cost V 2 bases and J 5 bases; bases outside gene matches: 3. Here the CDR3 reads CASSLSSGGAETQYF. In nucleotides, the CDR3 is TGTGCCAGCAGTTTATCTAGCGGGGGGGCCGAGACCCAGTACTTC.

This clonotype was seen more than once but under ten times. The chain has TRBV7-3 and TRBJ2-3, with 9 bases that match TRBD1. After removal of 1 base from V and 5 bases from J, the junction contained 7 bases not matched to a gene. The CDR3 has 16 amino acids. CDR1 SGHTA and CDR2 FQGTGA come from the germline V gene. This chain's CDR3 is CASSLKGQGDGDTQYF. The DNA of the CDR3 is TGTGCCAGCAGCTTAAAGGGACAGGGTGATGGAGATACGCAGTATTTT.

This clonotype was observed a handful of times. This chain joins TRBV10-3 and TRBJ1-3, with a possible D match to TRBD1 (5 bases). The ends were cut back, 6 bases at V and 1 base at J, with 16 bases in the middle. The V gene's germline CDR1 is ENHRY and CDR2 SYGVKD. The CDR3 is 16 amino acids. The CDR3 reads CAISQRRAVSGNTIYF. The CDR3 DNA reads as TGTGCCATCAGCCAACGCAGGGCGGTATCTGGAAACACCATATATTTT.

The gene calls are TRBV20-1 and TRBJ2-3; D is uncertain. Trimming took off 3 bases at V and 4 bases at J, with 8 bases between the two ends. The CDR3 extends over 12 amino acids. The V gene's germline CDR1 is DFQATT and CDR2 SNEGSKA (reference sequence). The CDR3 DNA follows: TGCAGTGCTAGGCCCGAACCAGATACGCAGTATTTT. Residues: CSARPEPDTQYF.

This clonotype was found a few times. This chain connects TRBV2 to TRBJ2-3; no firm D call. Deletions cut 2 bases from V and 11 bases from J, with 8 bases between. The CDR3 has 11 amino acids. Per germline, CDR1 SNHLY and CDR2 FYNNEI. The CDR3 region is CASSERSWQYF. The DNA for the CDR3 is TGTGCCAGCAGTGAAAGGAGTTGGCAGTATTTT. Together with reference TRBV2 and TRBJ2-3, the CDR3 gives the full variable domain: EPEVTQTPSHQVTQMGQEVILRCVPISNHLYFYWYRQILGQKVEFLVSFYNNEISEKSEIFDDQFSVERPDGSNFTLKIRSTKLEDSAMYFCASSERSWQYFGPGTRLTVL.

This clonotype was detected only a few times. This chain joins TRBV6-6 and TRBJ2-7; no reliable D call. V lost 2 bases and J 5 bases, leaving 13 bases between the germline ends. The germline CDR1 and CDR2 sequences are MNHNY and SVGAGI (reference sequence). The CDR3 sequence is 14 residues long. CDR3 region: CASSYPLGLDEQYF. The CDR3 DNA is TGTGCCAGCAGTTACCCCCTTGGGTTGGACGAGCAGTACTTC.

The chain employs TRBV15 and TRBJ1-6; D is perhaps TRBD1 (5 bases). There are 15 residues in the CDR3. The ends were cut back, 0 bases at V and 9 bases at J, with 12 bases in the middle. The germline V gene has CDR1 LNHNV and CDR2 YYDKDF (reference sequence). The CDR3 protein is CATSRDRGRGSPLHF. The CDR3 DNA sequence: TGTGCCACCAGCAGAGATCGGGGTAGGGGTTCACCCCTCCACTTT.

This clonotype was seen a handful of times. J is TRBJ1-1 and V is TRBV5-1; D remains unclear. Trimming pared 2 bases from V and 1 base from J, leaving 24 bases between. This CDR3 has 19 amino acids. The germline CDR1 and CDR2 sequences are SGHRS and YFSETQ. The CDR3 bases are TGCGCCAGCAGCTTAAGTTTGCGGGTGGAGCGACGGTCGAACACTGAAGCTTTCTTT. It yields the protein CASSLSLRVERRSNTEAFF.

The rearrangement links TRBV5-5 to TRBJ1-6, with D maybe TRBD1 (5 bases). The CDR3 length is 18 residues. The ends were cut back, 4 bases at V and 10 bases at J, with 27 bases in the middle. Germline V gene sequence: CDR1 SGHKS, CDR2 YYEKEE (reference sequence). The CDR3 reads CASSPGGRDPPIISPLHF. CDR3 nucleotides: TGTGCCAGCAGCCCGGGTGGCAGGGATCCACCGATAATATCACCCCTCCACTTT.